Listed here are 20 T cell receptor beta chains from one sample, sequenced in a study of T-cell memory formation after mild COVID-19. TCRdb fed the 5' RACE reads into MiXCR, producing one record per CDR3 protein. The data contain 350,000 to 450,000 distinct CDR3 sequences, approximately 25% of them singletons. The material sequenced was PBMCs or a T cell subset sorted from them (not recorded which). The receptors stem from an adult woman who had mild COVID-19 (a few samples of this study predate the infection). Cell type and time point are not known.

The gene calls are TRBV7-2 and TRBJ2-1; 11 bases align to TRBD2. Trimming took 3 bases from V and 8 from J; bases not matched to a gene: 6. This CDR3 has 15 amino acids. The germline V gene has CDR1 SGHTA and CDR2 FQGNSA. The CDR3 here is CASSFSGTSGYEQFF. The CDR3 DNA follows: TGTGCCAGCAGCTTTTCCGGGACTAGCGGTTATGAGCAGTTCTTC.

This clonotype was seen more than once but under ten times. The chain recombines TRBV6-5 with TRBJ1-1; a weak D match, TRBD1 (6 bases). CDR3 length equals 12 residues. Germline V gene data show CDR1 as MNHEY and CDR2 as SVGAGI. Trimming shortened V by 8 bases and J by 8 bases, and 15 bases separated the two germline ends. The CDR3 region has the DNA TGTGCCAGCGGGAGAGGGGGGACAGAAGCTTTCTTT. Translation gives CASGRGGTEAFF.

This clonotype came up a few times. The CDR3 DNA reads TGCAGCGTTGAAGAGGTGAATACGCAGTATTTT. This encodes CSVEEVNTQYF. The chain joins TRBV29-1 to TRBJ2-3; D is unclear. Trimming cost V 0 bases and J 7 bases, with 5 bases left between them. CDR1 is SQVTM, CDR2 ANQGSEA, per germline. The CDR3 length is 11 residues.

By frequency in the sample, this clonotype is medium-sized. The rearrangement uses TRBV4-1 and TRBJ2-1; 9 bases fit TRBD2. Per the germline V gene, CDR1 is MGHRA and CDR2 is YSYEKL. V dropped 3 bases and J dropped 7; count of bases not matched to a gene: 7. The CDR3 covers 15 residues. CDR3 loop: CASSHIAGDGNEQFF. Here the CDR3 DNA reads TGCGCCAGCAGCCATATAGCGGGAGATGGGAATGAGCAGTTCTTC.

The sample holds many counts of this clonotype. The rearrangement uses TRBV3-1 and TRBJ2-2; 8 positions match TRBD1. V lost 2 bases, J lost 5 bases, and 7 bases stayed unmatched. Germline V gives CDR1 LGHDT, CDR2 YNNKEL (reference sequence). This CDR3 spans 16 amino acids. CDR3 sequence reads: CASSQWTGRVTGELFF. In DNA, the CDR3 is TGTGCCAGCAGCCAATGGACAGGGCGGGTGACCGGGGAGCTGTTTTTT.

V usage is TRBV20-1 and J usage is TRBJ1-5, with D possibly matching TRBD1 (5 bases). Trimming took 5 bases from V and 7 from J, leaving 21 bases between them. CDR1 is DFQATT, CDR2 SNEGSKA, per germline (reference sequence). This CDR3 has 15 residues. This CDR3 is CSAVQGTEGGQPQHF. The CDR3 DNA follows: TGCAGTGCTGTTCAAGGGACGGAGGGAGGCCAGCCCCAGCATTTT.

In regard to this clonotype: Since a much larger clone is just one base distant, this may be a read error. CDR3 loop: CDSRPDRGEQFF. The CDR3 DNA follows: TGTGACAGCAGACCCGACAGGGGTGAGCAGTTCTTC. The rearrangement uses TRBV25-1 and TRBJ2-1; TRBD1 matches 8 bases. The CDR3 loop spans 12 amino acids. Germline V gene sequence: CDR1 MGHDK, CDR2 SYGVNS.

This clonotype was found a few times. In DNA form, the CDR3 reads TGCAGTGCCCCTAGGGTGGAGACCCAGTACTTC. Translated: CSAPRVETQYF. The V and J genes are TRBV20-1 and TRBJ2-5; the D is unclear. Trimming took 6 bases from V and 5 from J, leaving 10 bases between them. Germline V CDR1 and CDR2: DFQATT, SNEGSKA (reference sequence). CDR3 size: 11 residues.

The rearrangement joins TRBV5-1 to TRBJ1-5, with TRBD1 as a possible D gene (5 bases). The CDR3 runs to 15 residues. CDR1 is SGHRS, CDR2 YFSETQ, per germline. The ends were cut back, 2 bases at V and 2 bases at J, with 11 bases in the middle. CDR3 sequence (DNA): TGCGCCAGCAGCTTTGGGGGGGTAGGCAATCAGCCCCAGCATTTT. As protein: CASSFGGVGNQPQHF.

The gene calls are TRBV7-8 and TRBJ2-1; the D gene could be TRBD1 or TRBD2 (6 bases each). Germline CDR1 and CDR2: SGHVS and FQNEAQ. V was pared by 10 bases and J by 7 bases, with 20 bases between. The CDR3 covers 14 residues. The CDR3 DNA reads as TGTGCCACCCGGAGGGGGGCCGGTACAAATGAGCAGTTCTTC. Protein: CATRRGAGTNEQFF.

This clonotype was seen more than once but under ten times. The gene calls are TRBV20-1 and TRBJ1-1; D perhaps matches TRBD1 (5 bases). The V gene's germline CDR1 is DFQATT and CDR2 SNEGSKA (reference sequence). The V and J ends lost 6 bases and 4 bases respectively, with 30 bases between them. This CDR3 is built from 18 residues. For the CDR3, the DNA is TGCAGTGCCATACCATACTCGGGGGTGACTGATGGCGGCACTGAAGCTTTCTTT. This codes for CSAIPYSGVTDGGTEAFF.

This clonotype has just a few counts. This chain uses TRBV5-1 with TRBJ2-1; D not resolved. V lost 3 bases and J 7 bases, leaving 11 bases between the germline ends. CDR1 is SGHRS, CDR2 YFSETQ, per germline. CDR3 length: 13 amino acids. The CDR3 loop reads CASSSPLGNEQFF. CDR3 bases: TGCGCCAGCAGCTCCCCCTTGGGAAATGAGCAGTTCTTC.

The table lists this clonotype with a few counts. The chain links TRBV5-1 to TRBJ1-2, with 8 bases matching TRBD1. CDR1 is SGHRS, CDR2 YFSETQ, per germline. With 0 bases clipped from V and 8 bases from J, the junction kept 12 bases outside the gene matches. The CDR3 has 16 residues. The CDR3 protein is CASSLGKTGAYGGYTF. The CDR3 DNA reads TGCGCCAGCAGCTTGGGAAAGACAGGGGCCTACGGGGGCTACACCTTC.

The CDR3 here is CASSGPAGGEYEQYF. DNA of the CDR3: TGTGCCAGCAGTGGACCAGCGGGGGGGGAATACGAGCAGTACTTC. This chain links TRBV25-1 with TRBJ2-7; 10 nucleotides agree with TRBD2. CDR1 MGHDK and CDR2 SYGVNS come from the germline V gene. The CDR3 runs to 15 residues. V shed 4 bases, J shed 4 bases, and the junction held 7 bases outside the gene matches.

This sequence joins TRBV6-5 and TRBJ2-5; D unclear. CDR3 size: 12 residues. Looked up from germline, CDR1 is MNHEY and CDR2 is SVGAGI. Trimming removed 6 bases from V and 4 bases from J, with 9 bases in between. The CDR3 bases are TGTGCCAGCAGGCCGGAGATAGAGACCCAGTACTTC. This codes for CASRPEIETQYF.

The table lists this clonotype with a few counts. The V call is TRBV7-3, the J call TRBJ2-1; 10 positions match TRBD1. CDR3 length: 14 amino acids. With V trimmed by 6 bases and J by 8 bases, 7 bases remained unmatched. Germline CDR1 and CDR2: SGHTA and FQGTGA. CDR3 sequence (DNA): TGTGCCAGCAGGTCCGGGACAGGGGCCGATGAGCAGTTCTTC. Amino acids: CASRSGTGADEQFF.

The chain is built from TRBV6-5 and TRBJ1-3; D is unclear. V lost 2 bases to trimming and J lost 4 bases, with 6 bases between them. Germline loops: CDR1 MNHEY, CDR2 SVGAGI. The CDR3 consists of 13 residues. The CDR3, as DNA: TGTGCCAGCAGTTACGGAGGGGGAAACACCATATATTTT. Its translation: CASSYGGGNTIYF.

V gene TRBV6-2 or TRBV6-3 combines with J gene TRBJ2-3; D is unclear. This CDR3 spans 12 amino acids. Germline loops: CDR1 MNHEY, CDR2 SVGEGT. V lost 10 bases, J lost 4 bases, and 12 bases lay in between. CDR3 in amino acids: CATRRLADTQYF. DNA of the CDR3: TGTGCCACCAGGCGTCTTGCAGATACGCAGTATTTT.

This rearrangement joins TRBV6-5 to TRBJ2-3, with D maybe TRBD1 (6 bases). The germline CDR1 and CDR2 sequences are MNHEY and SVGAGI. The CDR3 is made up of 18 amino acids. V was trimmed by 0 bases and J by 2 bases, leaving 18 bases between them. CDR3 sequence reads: CASSYSGLPRGSTDTQYF. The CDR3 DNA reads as TGTGCCAGCAGTTACTCGGGGCTTCCGAGGGGGTCCACAGATACGCAGTATTTT.

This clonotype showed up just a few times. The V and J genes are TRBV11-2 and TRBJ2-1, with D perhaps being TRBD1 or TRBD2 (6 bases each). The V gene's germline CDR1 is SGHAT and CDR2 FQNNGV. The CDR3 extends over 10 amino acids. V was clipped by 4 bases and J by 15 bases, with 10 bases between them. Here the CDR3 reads CASSSGAVFF. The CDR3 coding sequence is TGTGCCAGCAGCTCGGGGGCCGTGTTCTTC.